Listed below are T cell receptor beta chains from one sample, sequenced in a study of T cell responses to AZD1222 COVID-19 vaccine. This table comes from immunoSEQ multiplex PCR, and its TCRdb copy is limited to in-frame clones, with some not included. Of about 120,000 clones in the sample, about 89% are singletons; the top ten hold under 11%. The sample in question was peripheral blood, obtained on day 0 of AZD1222 vaccination. These receptors were obtained from an adult in good health. The conserved cysteine and the conserved F or W are not part of the CDR3 here.

V gene: TRBV4-3; J gene: TRBJ2-1; CDR3 protein: ASSQDTGLADEQF
V gene: TRBV28; J gene: TRBJ1-6; CDR3 protein: ASSLSRNHSPLH
V gene: TRBV28; J gene: TRBJ2-7; CDR3 protein: ASSYPLAETRGEQY
V gene: TRBV9; J gene: TRBJ2-1; CDR3 protein: ASSPWEQF
V gene: TRBV18; J gene: TRBJ2-3; CDR3 protein: ASSPRNTDTQY
V gene: TRBV19; J gene: TRBJ2-7; CDR3 protein: ASSPGTGLSYEQY
V gene: TRBV27; J gene: TRBJ1-4; CDR3 protein: ASHTPEGLCNEKLF
V gene: TRBV29-1; J gene: TRBJ2-3; CDR3 protein: SVSQGPDTQY
V gene: TRBV2; J gene: TRBJ1-2; CDR3 protein: ASSEVRGQGATNYGYT
V gene: TRBV9; J gene: TRBJ1-1; CDR3 protein: ASSVASGTNTEAF
V gene: TRBV11-2; J gene: TRBJ2-1; CDR3 protein: ASSLVGLAAGDEQF
V gene: TRBV6-5; J gene: TRBJ2-7; CDR3 protein: ASRTTGWSYEQY
V gene: TRBV6-1; J gene: TRBJ2-3; CDR3 protein: ASSESLGWSTDTQY
V gene: TRBV12-3/TRBV12-4; J gene: TRBJ1-2; CDR3 protein: ASSPGGYGYT
V gene: TRBV7-3; J gene: TRBJ2-7; CDR3 protein: ASSRTGEDEQY
V gene: TRBV3-1/TRBV3-2; J gene: TRBJ1-4; CDR3 protein: ASSHGGQGEKLF
V gene: TRBV27; J gene: TRBJ2-2; CDR3 protein: ASSRPPTGELF
V gene: TRBV4-1; J gene: TRBJ2-2; CDR3 protein: ASSLRASLGELF
V gene: TRBV7-9; J gene: TRBJ2-7; CDR3 protein: ASSASGSSYEQY
V gene: TRBV5-6; J gene: TRBJ1-6; CDR3 protein: ASSLLAGVNSPLH
V gene: TRBV19; J gene: TRBJ2-1; CDR3 protein: ASSIGTRGNNEQF
V gene: TRBV7-8; J gene: TRBJ1-2; CDR3 protein: ASSLEDRGRSGYT
V gene: TRBV29-1; J gene: TRBJ1-2; CDR3 protein: SVVGGGDRGYGYT
V gene: TRBV25-1; J gene: TRBJ2-3; CDR3 protein: ASSVRGRGNTDTQY
V gene: TRBV11-2; J gene: TRBJ2-2; CDR3 protein: ASSLDRGGELF
V gene: TRBV4-2; J gene: TRBJ1-4; CDR3 protein: ASSQQGEKLF
V gene: TRBV12-3/TRBV12-4; J gene: TRBJ1-1; CDR3 protein: ASSPIQGLAF
V gene: TRBV3-1/TRBV3-2; J gene: TRBJ2-7; CDR3 protein: ASSLFQGIGEQY
V gene: TRBV14; J gene: TRBJ2-2; CDR3 protein: ASSQVLAGAGELF
V gene: TRBV20-1; J gene: TRBJ2-5; CDR3 protein: SARDKETQY
V gene: TRBV10-3; J gene: TRBJ2-5; CDR3 protein: AISGLAGIQETQY
V gene: TRBV6-5; J gene: TRBJ2-3; CDR3 protein: ASRLRGLGTDTQY
V gene: TRBV7-6; J gene: TRBJ1-1; CDR3 protein: ASSPGGNTEAF
V gene: TRBV10-2; J gene: TRBJ1-5; CDR3 protein: ASSEFNQPQH
V gene: TRBV7-9; J gene: TRBJ2-7; CDR3 protein: ASSGRSYEQY
V gene: TRBV18; J gene: TRBJ1-5; CDR3 protein: ASSLQQGVDQPQH
V gene: TRBV6-5; J gene: TRBJ2-7; CDR3 protein: ASSPGQGLYEQY
V gene: TRBV6-1; J gene: TRBJ2-1; CDR3 protein: ASSEIGLAYNEQF
V gene: TRBV11-2; J gene: TRBJ1-2; CDR3 protein: ASSFRGRSLYGYT
V gene: TRBV7-2; J gene: TRBJ2-1; CDR3 protein: ASSLVSGGTSYNEQF
V gene: TRBV2; J gene: TRBJ2-7; CDR3 protein: ASSGGQGAGEQY
V gene: TRBV6-6; J gene: TRBJ1-2; CDR3 protein: ASSPDYYGYT
V gene: TRBV19; J gene: TRBJ2-1; CDR3 protein: ASSIDRLNEQF
V gene: TRBV6-5; J gene: TRBJ2-7; CDR3 protein: ASRGQFYEQY
V gene: TRBV29-1; J gene: TRBJ1-2; CDR3 protein: SVQQGGHT
V gene: TRBV7-3; J gene: TRBJ2-5; CDR3 protein: ASSLGTTRGETQY
V gene: TRBV6-5; J gene: TRBJ2-7; CDR3 protein: ASSIGGNEQY
V gene: TRBV5-1; J gene: TRBJ2-1; CDR3 protein: ASSVGTSGYNEQF
V gene: TRBV30; J gene: TRBJ2-7; CDR3 protein: AWRPGGAGTTYEQY
V gene: TRBV29-1; J gene: TRBJ2-5; CDR3 protein: SVVGVEETQY
V gene: TRBV7-9; J gene: TRBJ2-1; CDR3 protein: ASTLTSGGARNEQF
V gene: TRBV29-1; J gene: TRBJ1-3; CDR3 protein: SVGDSHTIY
V gene: TRBV15; J gene: TRBJ2-1; CDR3 protein: ATTAGGLNNEQF
V gene: TRBV4-1; J gene: TRBJ2-7; CDR3 protein: ASSHAPGLRIGHEQY
V gene: TRBV7-3; J gene: TRBJ1-1; CDR3 protein: ASSLRGNTEAF
V gene: TRBV5-1; J gene: TRBJ1-3; CDR3 protein: ASSLNGGTLSGNTIY
V gene: TRBV27; J gene: TRBJ2-7; CDR3 protein: ASSLRTLGYLLGEQY
V gene: TRBV7-2; J gene: TRBJ2-7; CDR3 protein: ASSALSVEQY